Shown below are 20 T cell receptor beta chains from a single sample sequenced in a study of control samples from healthy donors and cancer patients. The data were produced by immunoSEQ multiplex PCR, yet TCRdb's version contains in-frame clones alone and is incomplete. The repertoire holds about 120,000 clones, with just under 90% as singletons. Sequenced input: blood. These receptor sequences come from a man under 40 in good health.

The chain uses TRBV6-2 or TRBV6-3 and TRBJ1-6, with D maybe TRBD1 (5 bases). The V gene lost 0 bases and the J gene lost 11 bases, with 11 bases spanning the gap. This CDR3 has 14 residues. Germline V gene lookup returns CDR1 MNHEY and CDR2 SVGEGT. CDR3 DNA: TGTGCCAGCAGTTACTCCCGACAGTTCACACCCCTCCACTTT. Its translation: CASSYSRQFTPLHF.

This clone was observed a few times. Within the sample, other DNA sequences also encode this same CDR3. The chain is built from TRBV4-2 and TRBJ2-5; D is possibly TRBD1 or TRBD2 (5 bases each). Germline loops: CDR1 LGHNA, CDR2 YNFKEQ. The V gene lost 2 bases and the J gene lost 5 bases, with 6 bases spanning the gap. This CDR3 spans 12 amino acids. CDR3 sequence reads: CASSQWGETQYF. In DNA form, the CDR3 reads TGTGCCAGCAGCCAATGGGGGGAGACCCAGTACTTC.

This rearrangement joins TRBV19 to TRBJ1-5; tentatively, D is TRBD1 (5 bases). The V end was cut by 4 bases, the J end by 3 bases, with 16 bases between. CDR3 length: 16 residues. Germline V gene data show CDR1 as LNHDA and CDR2 as SQIVND (reference sequence). CDR3 sequence reads: CASSTGGRRINQPQHF. Written as DNA, the CDR3 is TGTGCCAGTAGTACCGGGGGTAGGAGAATCAATCAGCCCCAGCATTTT.

The chain recombines TRBV2 with TRBJ2-1; TRBD1 might be the D (6 bases). This CDR3 has 14 amino acids. Trimming stripped 3 bases from V and 4 bases from J, with 10 bases between. Germline V gives CDR1 SNHLY, CDR2 FYNNEI. CDR3 amino acids: CASSDTGNYNEQFF. DNA of the CDR3: TGTGCCAGCAGTGATACAGGGAATTACAATGAGCAGTTCTTC.

This clone was seen only a few times. The CDR3 coding sequence is TGTGCCAGCAGCCCGCTAACAGGGAATAATTCACCCCTCCACTTT. Its protein is CASSPLTGNNSPLHF. This chain joins TRBV11-2 and TRBJ1-6; D might be TRBD1 (6 bases). The V and J ends lost 5 bases and 5 bases respectively, with 13 bases between them. The CDR3 sequence is 15 residues long. Germline V gene lookup returns CDR1 SGHAT and CDR2 FQNNGV. Full variable domain (remainder filled in from reference TRBV11-2 and TRBJ1-6): EAGVAQSPRYKIIEKRQSVAFWCNPISGHATLYWYQQILGQGPKLLIQFQNNGVVDDSQLPKDRFSAERLKGVDSTLKIQPAKLEDSAVYLCASSPLTGNNSPLHFGNGTRLTVT.

The V call is TRBV25-1, the J call TRBJ1-3; unclear D gene. The germline gives CDR1 MGHDK, CDR2 SYGVNS. V was trimmed by 5 bases and J by 4 bases, leaving 9 bases between them. The length of the CDR3 is 13 residues. CDR3 sequence reads: CASSFLRGNTIYF. The CDR3 DNA sequence: TGTGCCAGCAGTTTCCTGAGGGGAAACACCATATATTTT.

This clone was seen once. The chain has TRBV18 and TRBJ1-1; D is unresolved. The CDR3 sequence is 16 residues long. Germline V gene data show CDR1 as KGHSH and CDR2 as LQKENI. Trimming took off 3 bases at V and 1 base at J, with 15 bases between the two ends. The chain's CDR3 is CASSPFQEPRNTEAFF. CDR3 DNA: TGTGCCAGCTCACCCTTCCAGGAGCCCCGGAACACTGAAGCTTTCTTT.

The chain combines TRBV10-3 with TRBJ1-4; 9 nucleotides match TRBD1. CDR3 length equals 17 residues. Germline-derived CDR1 and CDR2 are ENHRY and SYGVKD. Trimming took 3 bases from V and 6 from J; bases not matched to a gene: 11. CDR3 in amino acids: CAISDATGQGGYEKLFF. The CDR3 DNA sequence: TGTGCCATCAGTGACGCAACGGGACAGGGAGGCTATGAAAAACTGTTTTTT.

This chain joins TRBV6-1 and TRBJ2-4; the D is unclear. Per germline, CDR1 MNHNS and CDR2 SASEGT. V lost 0 bases, J lost 0 bases, and 15 bases lay in between. There are 18 residues in the CDR3. In DNA, the CDR3 is TGTGCCAGCAGTGAAGCGGTTTGGCTTGTACTAGCCAAAAACATTCAGTACTTC. Protein: CASSEAVWLVLAKNIQYF.

The chain uses TRBV4-2 and TRBJ2-5; D not resolved. Trimming left V 0 bases short and J 5 bases short, with 16 bases between. Germline V gene lookup returns CDR1 LGHNA and CDR2 YNFKEQ. The CDR3 loop spans 16 amino acids. CDR3 loop: CASSQDPRREWETQYF. In DNA, the CDR3 is TGTGCCAGCAGCCAAGATCCGAGGCGAGAGTGGGAGACCCAGTACTTC.

The gene calls are TRBV6-6 and TRBJ2-2; 12 positions agree with TRBD1. Trimming took 6 bases from V and 7 from J; bases not matched to a gene: 6. This CDR3 is built from 15 residues. Germline V gene sequence: CDR1 MNHNY, CDR2 SVGAGI (reference sequence). For the CDR3, the DNA is TGTGCCAGCAGACGCGGGACAGGGGGCTTCGGGGAGCTGTTTTTT. This sequence encodes CASRRGTGGFGELFF.

The chain couples TRBV11-1 to TRBJ2-2; TRBD2 is a possible D gene (6 bases). Trimming took off 1 base at V and 0 bases at J, with 9 bases between the two ends. CDR3 length: 16 residues. In germline, CDR1 is SGHAT, CDR2 FQDESV (reference sequence). CDR3 bases: TGTGCCAGCAGCTTAGTCGGGGGACCGAACACCGGGGAGCTGTTTTTT. Amino acids: CASSLVGGPNTGELFF.

The chain couples TRBV24-1 to TRBJ2-3, with D perhaps TRBD2 (6 bases). In germline, CDR1 is KGHDR, CDR2 SFDVKD. The CDR3 runs to 13 residues. Trimming removed 7 bases at V and 2 bases at J, with 9 bases between. The CDR3 loop is CATRRGPTDTQYF. The CDR3 region has the DNA TGTGCCACCAGGCGGGGCCCCACAGATACGCAGTATTTT.

This chain joins TRBV6-2 or TRBV6-3 and TRBJ1-1; D gene unclear. The ends were cut back, 2 bases at V and 3 bases at J, with 1 base in the middle. The CDR3 consists of 11 residues. The germline CDR1 and CDR2 sequences are MNHEY and SVGEGT. CDR3 nucleotides: TGTGCCAGCAGTTACGACACTGAAGCTTTCTTT. Its translation is CASSYDTEAFF.

J is TRBJ2-7 and V is TRBV5-5, with 9 bases that match TRBD1. Germline CDR1 reads SGHKS; CDR2 reads YYEKEE (reference sequence). This CDR3 contains 14 residues. Trimming took 4 bases from V and 2 from J; bases not matched to a gene: 4. In DNA form, the CDR3 reads TGTGCCAGCAGCCGACAGGGGGATCCCTACGAGCAGTACGTC. It codes for CASSRQGDPYEQYV.

This sequence joins TRBV2 and TRBJ2-5; D unresolved. This CDR3 region has 13 residues. Trimming took 6 bases from V and 5 from J, leaving 13 bases between them. In germline, CDR1 is SNHLY, CDR2 FYNNEI. The CDR3 region is CASRANSRETQYF. The CDR3 coding sequence is TGTGCCAGCAGGGCAAACTCGCGCGAGACCCAGTACTTC.

J is TRBJ1-4 and V is TRBV7-2, with 9 bases identical to TRBD1. The CDR3 runs 14 residues. The V segment lost 5 bases and the J segment 8 bases; nucleotides outside the gene matches: 6. CDR1 is SGHTA, CDR2 FQGNSA, per germline. CDR3 protein: CASSMGQGIEKLFF. The CDR3 nucleotides are TGTGCCAGCAGCATGGGACAGGGTATCGAAAAACTGTTTTTT.

CDR3 region: CSATPAQTQYF. The CDR3 DNA reads TGCAGTGCTACACCCGCCCAGACCCAGTACTTC. The chain carries TRBV20-1 and TRBJ2-5; no definite D call. This CDR3 has 11 amino acids. From germline, CDR1 is DFQATT and CDR2 SNEGSKA (reference sequence). With 4 bases removed from V and 6 bases from J, the gap between germline ends came to 9 bases.

The CDR3 region has the DNA TGCGCCAGCGGGTTATGCCTACACCGGAATGAGCAGTTCTTC. Translating gives CASGLCLHRNEQFF. The chain employs TRBV5-1 and TRBJ2-1; D gene unclear. The CDR3 is made up of 14 amino acids. In germline, CDR1 is SGHRS, CDR2 YFSETQ. Trimming stripped 7 bases from V and 7 bases from J, with 18 bases between.

This sequence joins TRBV27 and TRBJ2-7; unclear D gene. Germline CDR1 MNHEY, CDR2 SMNVEV (reference sequence). V was shortened by 5 bases and J by 3 bases, with 11 bases between the two germline ends. The CDR3 length is 13 residues. CDR3 protein: CASSNGQFYEQYV. As DNA, the CDR3 is TGTGCCAGCAGTAACGGCCAGTTCTACGAGCAGTACGTC.